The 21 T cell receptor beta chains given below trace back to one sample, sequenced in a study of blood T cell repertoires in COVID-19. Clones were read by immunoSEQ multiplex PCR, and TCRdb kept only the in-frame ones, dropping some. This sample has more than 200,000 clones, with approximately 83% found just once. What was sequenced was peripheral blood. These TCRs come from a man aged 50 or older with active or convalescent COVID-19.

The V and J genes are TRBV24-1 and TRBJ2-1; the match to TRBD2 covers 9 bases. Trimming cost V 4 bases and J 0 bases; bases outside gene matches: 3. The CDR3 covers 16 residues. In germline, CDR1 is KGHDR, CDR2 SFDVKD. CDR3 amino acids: CATSERGGSSYNEQFF. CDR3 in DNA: TGTGCCACCAGTGAGCGGGGGGGCAGCTCCTACAATGAGCAGTTCTTC.

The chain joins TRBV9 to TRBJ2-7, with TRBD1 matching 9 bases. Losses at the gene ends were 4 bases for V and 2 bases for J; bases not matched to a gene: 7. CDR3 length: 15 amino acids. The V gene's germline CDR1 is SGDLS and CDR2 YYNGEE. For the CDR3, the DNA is TGTGCCAGCAGCCCCCGACAGGGGGGCCCCTACGAGCAGTACTTC. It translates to CASSPRQGGPYEQYF. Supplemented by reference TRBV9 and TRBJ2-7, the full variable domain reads DSGVTQTPKHLITATGQRVTLRCSPRSGDLSVYWYQQSLDQGLQFLIQYYNGEERAKGNILERFSAQQFPDLHSELNLSSLELGDSALYFCASSPRQGGPYEQYFGPGTRLTVT.

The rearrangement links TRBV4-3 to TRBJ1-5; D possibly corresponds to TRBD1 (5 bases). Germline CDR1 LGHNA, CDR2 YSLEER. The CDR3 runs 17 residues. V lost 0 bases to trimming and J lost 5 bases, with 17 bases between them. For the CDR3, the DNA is TGCGCCAGCAGCCAAGATATAGTTGGGGCAGAAGATCAGCCCCAGCATTTT. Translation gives CASSQDIVGAEDQPQHF.

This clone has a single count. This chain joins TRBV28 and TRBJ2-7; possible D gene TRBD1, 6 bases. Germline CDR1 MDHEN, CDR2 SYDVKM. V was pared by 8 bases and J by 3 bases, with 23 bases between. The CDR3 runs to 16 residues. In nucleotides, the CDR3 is TGTGCCAGCGGTCCTCGAGGGGGACGGACTCTCTACGAGCAGTACTTC. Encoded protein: CASGPRGGRTLYEQYF.

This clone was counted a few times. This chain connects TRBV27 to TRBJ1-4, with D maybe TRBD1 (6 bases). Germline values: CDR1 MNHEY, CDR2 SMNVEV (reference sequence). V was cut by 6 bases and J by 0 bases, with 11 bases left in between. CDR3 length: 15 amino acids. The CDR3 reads CASSLAGATNEKLFF. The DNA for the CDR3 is TGTGCCAGCAGCCTCGCAGGGGCAACTAATGAAAAACTGTTTTTT.

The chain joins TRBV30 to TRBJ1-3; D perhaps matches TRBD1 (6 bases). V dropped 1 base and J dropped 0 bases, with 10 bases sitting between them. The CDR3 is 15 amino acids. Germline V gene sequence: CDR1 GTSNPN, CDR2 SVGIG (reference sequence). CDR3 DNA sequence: TGTGCCTGGAGTGAGGGACAAAACTCTGGAAACACCATATATTTT. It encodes CAWSEGQNSGNTIYF.

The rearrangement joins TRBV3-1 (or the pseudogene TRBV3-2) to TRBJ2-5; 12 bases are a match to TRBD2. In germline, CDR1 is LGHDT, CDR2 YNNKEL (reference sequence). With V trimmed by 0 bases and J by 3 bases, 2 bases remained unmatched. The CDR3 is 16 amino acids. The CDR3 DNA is TGTGCCAGCAGCCAAGAACTAGCGGGGGGAAAAGAGACCCAGTACTTC. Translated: CASSQELAGGKETQYF.

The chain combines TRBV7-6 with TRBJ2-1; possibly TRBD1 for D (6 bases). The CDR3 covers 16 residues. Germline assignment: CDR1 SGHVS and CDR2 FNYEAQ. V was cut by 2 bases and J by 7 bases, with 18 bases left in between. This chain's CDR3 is CASSLIPTGSENEQFF. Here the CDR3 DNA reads TGTGCCAGCAGCTTAATCCCGACAGGTTCCGAGAATGAGCAGTTCTTC.

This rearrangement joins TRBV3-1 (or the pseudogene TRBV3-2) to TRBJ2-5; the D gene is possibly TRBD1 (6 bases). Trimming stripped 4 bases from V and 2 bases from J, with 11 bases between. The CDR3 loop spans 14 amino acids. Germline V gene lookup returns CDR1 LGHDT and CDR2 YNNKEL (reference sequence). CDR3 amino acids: CASSLRTAQETQYF. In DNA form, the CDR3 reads TGTGCCAGCAGCCTACGGACAGCACAAGAGACCCAGTACTTC.

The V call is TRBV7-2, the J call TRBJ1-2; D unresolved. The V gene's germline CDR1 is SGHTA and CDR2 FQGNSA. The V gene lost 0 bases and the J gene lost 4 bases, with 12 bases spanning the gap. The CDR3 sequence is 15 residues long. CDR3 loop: CASSLADIARYGYTF. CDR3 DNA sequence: TGTGCCAGCAGCTTAGCCGACATCGCCCGCTATGGCTACACCTTC. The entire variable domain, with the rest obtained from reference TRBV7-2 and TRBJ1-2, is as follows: GAGVSQSPSNKVTEKGKDVELRCDPISGHTALYWYRQSLGQGLEFLIYFQGNSAPDKSGLPSDRFSAERTGGSVSTLTIQRTQQEDSAVYLCASSLADIARYGYTFGSGTRLTVV.

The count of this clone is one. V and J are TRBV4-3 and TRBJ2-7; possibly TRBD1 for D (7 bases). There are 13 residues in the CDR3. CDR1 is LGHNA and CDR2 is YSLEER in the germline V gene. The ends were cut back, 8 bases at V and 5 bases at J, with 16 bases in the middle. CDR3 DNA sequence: TGCGCCAGCGCGGGACAGTACGGGGACGAGCAGTACTTC. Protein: CASAGQYGDEQYF.

The CDR3 sequence is CASSFRTANTGELFF. The CDR3 region has the DNA TGTGCCAGCAGCTTCAGAACAGCGAACACCGGGGAGCTGTTTTTT. The V and J genes are TRBV5-6 and TRBJ2-2; D uncertain. Germline CDR1 and CDR2: SGHDT and YYEEEE. The germline V and J ends were trimmed by 2 bases and 0 bases, with 8 bases remaining between them. The CDR3 is 15 amino acids.

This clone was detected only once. The CDR3 protein is CASSLETGPSAIYF. The CDR3 region has the DNA TGTGCCAGCAGCTTGGAAACAGGGCCGAGCGCCATATATTTT. The rearrangement joins TRBV7-9 to TRBJ1-3; D is perhaps TRBD1 (6 bases). Germline CDR1 and CDR2: SEHNR and FQNEAQ (reference sequence). The CDR3 spans 14 residues. The germline V and J ends were trimmed by 3 bases and 11 bases, with 17 bases remaining between them.

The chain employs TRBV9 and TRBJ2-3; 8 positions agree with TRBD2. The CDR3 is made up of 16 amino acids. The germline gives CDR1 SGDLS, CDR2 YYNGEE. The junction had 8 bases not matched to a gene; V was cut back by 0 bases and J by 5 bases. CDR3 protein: CASSVGAGGPGDTQYF. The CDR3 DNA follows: TGTGCCAGCAGCGTAGGGGCGGGGGGCCCCGGAGATACGCAGTATTTT. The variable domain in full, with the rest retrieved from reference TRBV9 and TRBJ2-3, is DSGVTQTPKHLITATGQRVTLRCSPRSGDLSVYWYQQSLDQGLQFLIQYYNGEERAKGNILERFSAQQFPDLHSELNLSSLELGDSALYFCASSVGAGGPGDTQYFGPGTRLTVL.

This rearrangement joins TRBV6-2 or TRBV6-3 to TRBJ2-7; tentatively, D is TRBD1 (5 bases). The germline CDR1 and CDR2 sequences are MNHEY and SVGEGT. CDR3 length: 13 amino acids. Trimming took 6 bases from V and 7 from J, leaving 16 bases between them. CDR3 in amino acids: CASSTGVAGEQYF. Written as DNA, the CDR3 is TGTGCCAGCAGCACAGGAGTGGCCGGGGAGCAGTACTTC.

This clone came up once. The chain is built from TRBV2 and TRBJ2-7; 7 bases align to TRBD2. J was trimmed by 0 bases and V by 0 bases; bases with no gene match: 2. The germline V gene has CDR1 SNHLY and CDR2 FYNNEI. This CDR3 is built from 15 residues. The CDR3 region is CASSEAPGGSYEQYF. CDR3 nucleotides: TGTGCCAGCAGTGAAGCCCCGGGGGGCTCCTACGAGCAGTACTTC.

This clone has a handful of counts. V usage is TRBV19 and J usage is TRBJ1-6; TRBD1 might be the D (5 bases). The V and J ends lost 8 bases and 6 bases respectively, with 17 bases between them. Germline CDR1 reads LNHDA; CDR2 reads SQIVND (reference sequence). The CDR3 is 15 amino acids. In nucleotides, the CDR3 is TGTGCCAGTTGCTCAACGGGGGTCGGTAATTCACCCCTCCACTTT. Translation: CASCSTGVGNSPLHF.

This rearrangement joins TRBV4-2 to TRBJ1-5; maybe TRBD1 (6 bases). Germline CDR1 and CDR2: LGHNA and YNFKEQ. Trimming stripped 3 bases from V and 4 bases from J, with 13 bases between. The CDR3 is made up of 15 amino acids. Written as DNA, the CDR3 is TGTGCCAGCAGCCAGCAGGGGATTGGGAATCAGCCCCAGCATTTT. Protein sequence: CASSQQGIGNQPQHF.

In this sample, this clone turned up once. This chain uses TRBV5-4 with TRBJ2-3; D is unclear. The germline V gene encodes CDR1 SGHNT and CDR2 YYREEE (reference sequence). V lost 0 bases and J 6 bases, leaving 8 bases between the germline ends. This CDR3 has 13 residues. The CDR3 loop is CASSLGIADTQYF. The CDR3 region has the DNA TGTGCCAGCAGCTTGGGGATAGCCGATACGCAGTATTTT.

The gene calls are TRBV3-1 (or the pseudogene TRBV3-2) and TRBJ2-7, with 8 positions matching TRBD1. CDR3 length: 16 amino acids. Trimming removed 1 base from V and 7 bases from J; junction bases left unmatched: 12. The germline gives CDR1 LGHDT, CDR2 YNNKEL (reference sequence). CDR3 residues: CASSQGAGQVAGEQYF. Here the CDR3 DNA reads TGTGCCAGCAGCCAAGGCGCGGGACAGGTGGCGGGGGAGCAGTACTTC.

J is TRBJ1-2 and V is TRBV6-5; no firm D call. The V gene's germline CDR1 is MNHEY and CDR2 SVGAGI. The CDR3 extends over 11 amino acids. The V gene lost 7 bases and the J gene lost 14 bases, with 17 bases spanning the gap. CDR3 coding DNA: TGTGCCAGCATGGCCCCAAACGGGAGGACCTTC. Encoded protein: CASMAPNGRTF.